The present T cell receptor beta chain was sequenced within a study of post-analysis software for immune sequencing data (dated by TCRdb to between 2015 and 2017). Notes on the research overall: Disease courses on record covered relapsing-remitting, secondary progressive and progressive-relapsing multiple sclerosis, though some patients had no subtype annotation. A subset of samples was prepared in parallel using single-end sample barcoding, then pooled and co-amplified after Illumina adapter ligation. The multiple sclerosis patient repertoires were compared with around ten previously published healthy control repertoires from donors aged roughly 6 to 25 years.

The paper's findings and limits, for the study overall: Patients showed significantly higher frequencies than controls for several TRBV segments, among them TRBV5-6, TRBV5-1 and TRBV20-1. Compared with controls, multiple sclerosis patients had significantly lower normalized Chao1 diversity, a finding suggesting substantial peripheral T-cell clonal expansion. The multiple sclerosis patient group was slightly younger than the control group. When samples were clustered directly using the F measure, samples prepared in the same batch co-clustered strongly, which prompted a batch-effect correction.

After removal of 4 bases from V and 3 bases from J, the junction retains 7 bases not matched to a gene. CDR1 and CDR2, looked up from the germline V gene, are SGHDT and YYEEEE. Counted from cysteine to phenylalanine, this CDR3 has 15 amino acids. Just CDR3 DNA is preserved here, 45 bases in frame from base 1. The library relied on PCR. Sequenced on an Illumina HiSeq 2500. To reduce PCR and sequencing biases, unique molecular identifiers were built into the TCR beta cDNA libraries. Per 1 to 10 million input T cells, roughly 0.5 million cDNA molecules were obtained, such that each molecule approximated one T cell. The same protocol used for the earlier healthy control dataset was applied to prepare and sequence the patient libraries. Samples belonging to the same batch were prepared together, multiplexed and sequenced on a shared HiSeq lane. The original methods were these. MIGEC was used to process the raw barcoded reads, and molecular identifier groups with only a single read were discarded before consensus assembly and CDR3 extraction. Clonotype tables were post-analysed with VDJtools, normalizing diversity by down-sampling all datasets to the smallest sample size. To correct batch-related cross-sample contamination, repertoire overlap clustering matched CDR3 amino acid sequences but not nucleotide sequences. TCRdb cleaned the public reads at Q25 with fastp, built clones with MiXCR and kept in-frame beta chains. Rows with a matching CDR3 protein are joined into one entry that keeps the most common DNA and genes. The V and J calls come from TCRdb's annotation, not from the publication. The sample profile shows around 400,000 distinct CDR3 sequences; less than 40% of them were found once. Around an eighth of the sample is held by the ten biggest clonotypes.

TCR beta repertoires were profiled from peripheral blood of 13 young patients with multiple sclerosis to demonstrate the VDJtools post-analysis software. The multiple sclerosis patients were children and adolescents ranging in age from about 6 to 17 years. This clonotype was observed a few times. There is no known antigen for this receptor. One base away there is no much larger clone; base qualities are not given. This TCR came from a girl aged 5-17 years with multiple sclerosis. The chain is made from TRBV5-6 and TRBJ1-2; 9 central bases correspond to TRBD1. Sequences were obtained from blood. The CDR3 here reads CASSPRDRDYYGYTF. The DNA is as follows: TGTGCCAGCAGCCCCCGGGACAGGGATTACTATGGCTACACCTTC.